The clone carrying this T cell receptor beta chain was detected only a few times. The sample belongs to a study of identical twins. Germline assignment: CDR1 SGHAT and CDR2 FQNNGV. This CDR3 contains 16 residues. V was cut by 3 bases and J by 2 bases, with 15 bases left in between. TCRdb independently ran MiXCR on the 5' RACE reads; one entry per CDR3 protein. This sample has under 900,000 distinct CDR3 sequences, with roughly 18% found just once. This sample also belongs to another study, concerning T cells expressing NK-cell markers. Per that study: Among the eight sequenced donors, seven tested HCMV-seropositive and one tested seronegative. In a handful of donors, dominant NKG2C+ clonotypes were roughly 1.0-8% of CD8+ T cells.

Sequencing was performed on PBMCs. The sequence derives from a woman between 18 and 29 years old in good health. V usage is TRBV11-2 and J usage is TRBJ2-3, with D perhaps TRBD1 or TRBD2 (6 bases each). CDR3 loop: CASSFRGAAFTDTQYF. DNA for the CDR3: TGTGCCAGCAGCTTTAGGGGGGCCGCATTCACAGATACGCAGTATTTT.